This T cell receptor beta chain was sequenced in a study of blood T cell repertoires in COVID-19. Germline CDR1 reads DFQATT; CDR2 reads SNEGSKA (reference sequence). The CDR3 contains 11 residues. The germline V and J ends were trimmed by 7 bases and 8 bases, with 12 bases remaining between them. In the original analysis: By means of reference gene primer amplification, nucleated cell counts were estimated. Sequencing was performed with immunoSEQ multiplex PCR; in TCRdb, only in-frame clones are kept and a portion is missing. D and trimming come from the DNA, and the V and J calls and clone size come from that table. Here the sample spans 130,000 to 150,000 clones, roughly 79% being singletons.

Source material: peripheral blood. V gene TRBV20-1 combines with J gene TRBJ2-1; no firm D call. The receptor's source is a human donor with acute or convalescent COVID-19. The donor label of this sample is uncertain. CDR3 nucleotide sequence: TGCAGTGGGAGCCGCGGCGATGAGCAGTTCTTC. Its translation is CSGSRGDEQFF.